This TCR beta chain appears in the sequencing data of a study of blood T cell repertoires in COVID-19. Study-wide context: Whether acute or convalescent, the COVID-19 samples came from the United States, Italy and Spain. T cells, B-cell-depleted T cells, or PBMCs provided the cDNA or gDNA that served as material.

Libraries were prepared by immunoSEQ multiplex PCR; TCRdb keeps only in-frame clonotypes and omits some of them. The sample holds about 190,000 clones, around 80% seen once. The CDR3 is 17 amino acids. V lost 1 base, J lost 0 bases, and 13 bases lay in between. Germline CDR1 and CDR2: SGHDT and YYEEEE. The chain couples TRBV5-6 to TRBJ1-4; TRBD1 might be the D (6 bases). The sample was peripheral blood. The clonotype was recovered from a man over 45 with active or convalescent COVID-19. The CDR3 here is CASSLFGGAATNEKLFF. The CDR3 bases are TGTGCCAGCAGCTTGTTTGGGGGCGCCGCAACTAATGAAAAACTGTTTTTT.